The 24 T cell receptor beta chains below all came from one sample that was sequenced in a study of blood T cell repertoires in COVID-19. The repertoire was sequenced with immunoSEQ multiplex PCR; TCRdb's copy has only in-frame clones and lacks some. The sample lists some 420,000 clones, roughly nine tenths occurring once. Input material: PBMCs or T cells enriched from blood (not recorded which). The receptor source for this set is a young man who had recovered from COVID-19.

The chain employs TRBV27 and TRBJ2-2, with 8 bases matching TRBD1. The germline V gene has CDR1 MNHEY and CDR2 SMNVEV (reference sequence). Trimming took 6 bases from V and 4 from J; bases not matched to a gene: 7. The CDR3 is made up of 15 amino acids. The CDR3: CASSLDRVGTGELFF. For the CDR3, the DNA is TGTGCCAGCAGCCTGGACAGGGTGGGCACCGGGGAGCTGTTTTTT.

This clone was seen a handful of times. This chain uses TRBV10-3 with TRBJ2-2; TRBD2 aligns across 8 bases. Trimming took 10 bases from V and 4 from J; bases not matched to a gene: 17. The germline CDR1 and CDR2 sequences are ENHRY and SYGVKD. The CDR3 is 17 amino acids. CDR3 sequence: CATLGGKREISTGELFF. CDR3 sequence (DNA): TGTGCCACCCTAGGGGGAAAGCGGGAGATATCCACCGGGGAGCTGTTTTTT.

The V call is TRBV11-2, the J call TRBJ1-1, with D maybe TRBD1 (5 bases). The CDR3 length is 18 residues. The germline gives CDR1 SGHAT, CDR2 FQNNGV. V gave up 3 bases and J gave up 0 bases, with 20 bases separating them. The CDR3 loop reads CASSFSLRQRNMNTEAFF. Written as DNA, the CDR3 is TGTGCCAGCAGCTTCTCCCTGCGACAGAGGAATATGAACACTGAAGCTTTCTTT. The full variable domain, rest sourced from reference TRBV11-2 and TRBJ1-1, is EAGVAQSPRYKIIEKRQSVAFWCNPISGHATLYWYQQILGQGPKLLIQFQNNGVVDDSQLPKDRFSAERLKGVDSTLKIQPAKLEDSAVYLCASSFSLRQRNMNTEAFFGQGTRLTVV.

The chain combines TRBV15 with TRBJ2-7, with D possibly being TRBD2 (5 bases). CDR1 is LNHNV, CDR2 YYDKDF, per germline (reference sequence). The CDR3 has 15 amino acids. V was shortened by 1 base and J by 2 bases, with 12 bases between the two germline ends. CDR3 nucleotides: TGTGCCACCAGCAGAGTATCGGGAACCACCTACGAGCAGTACTTC. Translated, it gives CATSRVSGTTYEQYF. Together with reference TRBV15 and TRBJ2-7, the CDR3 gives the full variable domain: DAMVIQNPRYQVTQFGKPVTLSCSQTLNHNVMYWYQQKSSQAPKLLFHYYDKDFNNEADTPDNFQSRRPNTSFCFLDIRSPGLGDTAMYLCATSRVSGTTYEQYFGPGTRLTVT.

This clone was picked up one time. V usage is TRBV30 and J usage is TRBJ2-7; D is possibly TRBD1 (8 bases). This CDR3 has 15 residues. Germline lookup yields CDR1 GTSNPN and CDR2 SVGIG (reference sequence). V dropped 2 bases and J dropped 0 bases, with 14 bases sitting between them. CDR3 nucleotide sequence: TGTGCCTGGAGTACAGGGGGGGCGGCCTCCTACGAGCAGTACTTC. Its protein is CAWSTGGAASYEQYF.

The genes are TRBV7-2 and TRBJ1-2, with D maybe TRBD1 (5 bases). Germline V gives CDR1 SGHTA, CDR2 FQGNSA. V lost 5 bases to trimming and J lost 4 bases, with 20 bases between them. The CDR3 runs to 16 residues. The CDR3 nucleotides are TGTGCCAGCAGCCCCCACGGGGGGGGAGATGTCTATGGCTACACCTTC. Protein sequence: CASSPHGGGDVYGYTF.

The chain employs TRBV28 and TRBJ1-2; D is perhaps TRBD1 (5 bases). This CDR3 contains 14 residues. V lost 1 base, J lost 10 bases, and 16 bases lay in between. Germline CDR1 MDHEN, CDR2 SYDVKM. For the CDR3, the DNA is TGTGCCAGCAGTTTATCCATGACAGCCCGCCACTACACCTTC. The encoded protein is CASSLSMTARHYTF.

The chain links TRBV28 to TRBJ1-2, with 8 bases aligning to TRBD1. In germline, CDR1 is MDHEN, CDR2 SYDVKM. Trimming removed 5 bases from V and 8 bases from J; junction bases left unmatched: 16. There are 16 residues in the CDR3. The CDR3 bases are TGTGCCAGCAGTACCTCGAAGTTTCAGGGGGCGGAGGGCTACACCTTC. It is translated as CASSTSKFQGAEGYTF.

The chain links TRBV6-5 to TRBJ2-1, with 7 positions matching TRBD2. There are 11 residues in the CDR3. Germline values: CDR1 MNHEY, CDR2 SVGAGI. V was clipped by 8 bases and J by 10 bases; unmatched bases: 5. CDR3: CASWAGDEQFF. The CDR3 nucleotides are TGTGCCAGCTGGGCGGGAGACGAGCAGTTCTTC.

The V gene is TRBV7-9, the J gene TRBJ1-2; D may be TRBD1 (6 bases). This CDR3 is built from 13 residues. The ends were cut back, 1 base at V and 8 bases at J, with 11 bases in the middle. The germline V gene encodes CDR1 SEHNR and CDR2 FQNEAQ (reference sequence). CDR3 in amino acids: CASSLDAGEGYTF. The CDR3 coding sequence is TGTGCCAGCAGCTTAGATGCAGGGGAGGGCTACACCTTC.

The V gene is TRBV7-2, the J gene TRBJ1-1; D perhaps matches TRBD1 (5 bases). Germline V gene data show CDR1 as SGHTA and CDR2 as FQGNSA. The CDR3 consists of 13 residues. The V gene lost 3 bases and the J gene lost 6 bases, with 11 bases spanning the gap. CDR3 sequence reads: CASSFVGGAEAFF. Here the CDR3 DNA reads TGTGCCAGCAGCTTCGTCGGGGGTGCTGAAGCTTTCTTT.

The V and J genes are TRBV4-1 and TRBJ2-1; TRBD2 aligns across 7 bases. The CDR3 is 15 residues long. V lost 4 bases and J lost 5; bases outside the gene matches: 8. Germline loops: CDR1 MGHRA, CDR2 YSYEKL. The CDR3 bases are TGCGCCAGCAGCCGTCTTGCGGGAGCCCACAATGAGCAGTTCTTC. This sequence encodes CASSRLAGAHNEQFF.

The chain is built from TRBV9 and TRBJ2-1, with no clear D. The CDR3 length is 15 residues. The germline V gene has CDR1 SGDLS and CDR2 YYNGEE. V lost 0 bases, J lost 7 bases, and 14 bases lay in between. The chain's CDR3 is CASSVDASLSNEQFF. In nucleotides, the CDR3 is TGTGCCAGCAGCGTAGACGCGAGTCTATCAAATGAGCAGTTCTTC. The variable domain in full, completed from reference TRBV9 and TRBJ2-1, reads DSGVTQTPKHLITATGQRVTLRCSPRSGDLSVYWYQQSLDQGLQFLIQYYNGEERAKGNILERFSAQQFPDLHSELNLSSLELGDSALYFCASSVDASLSNEQFFGPGTRLTVL.

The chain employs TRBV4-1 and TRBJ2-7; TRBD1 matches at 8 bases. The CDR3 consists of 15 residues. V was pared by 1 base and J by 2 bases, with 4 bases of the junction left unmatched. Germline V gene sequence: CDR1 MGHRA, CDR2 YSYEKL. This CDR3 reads CASSQGMTGAYEQYF. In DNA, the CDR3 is TGCGCCAGCAGCCAAGGAATGACAGGGGCCTACGAGCAGTACTTC.

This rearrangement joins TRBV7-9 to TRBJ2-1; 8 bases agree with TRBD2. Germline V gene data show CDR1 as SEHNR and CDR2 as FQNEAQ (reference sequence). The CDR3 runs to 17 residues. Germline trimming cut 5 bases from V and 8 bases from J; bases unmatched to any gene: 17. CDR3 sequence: CASSRRGLASRGDEQFF. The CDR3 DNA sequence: TGTGCCAGCAGCCGAAGAGGACTAGCATCGAGAGGAGATGAGCAGTTCTTC.

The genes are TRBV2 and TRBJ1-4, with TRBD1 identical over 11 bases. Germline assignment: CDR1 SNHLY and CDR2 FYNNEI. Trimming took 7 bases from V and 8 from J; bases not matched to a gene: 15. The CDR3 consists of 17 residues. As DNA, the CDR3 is TGTGCCAGCACCCGATCCGGGACAGGGGGACTTCGAGAAAAACTGTTTTTT. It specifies CASTRSGTGGLREKLFF.

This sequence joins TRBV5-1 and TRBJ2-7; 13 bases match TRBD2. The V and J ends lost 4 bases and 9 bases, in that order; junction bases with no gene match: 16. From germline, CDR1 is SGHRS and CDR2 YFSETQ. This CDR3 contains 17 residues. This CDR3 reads CASSVGTSGAPQRGQYF. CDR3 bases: TGCGCCAGCAGCGTGGGGACTAGCGGGGCCCCCCAACGAGGGCAGTACTTC.

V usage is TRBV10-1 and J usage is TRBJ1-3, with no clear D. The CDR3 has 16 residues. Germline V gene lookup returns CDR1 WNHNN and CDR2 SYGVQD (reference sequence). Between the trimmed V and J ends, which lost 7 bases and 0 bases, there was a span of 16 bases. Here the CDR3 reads CASKETKQASGNTIYF. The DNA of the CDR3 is TGCGCCAGCAAGGAAACTAAACAAGCCTCTGGAAACACCATATATTTT.

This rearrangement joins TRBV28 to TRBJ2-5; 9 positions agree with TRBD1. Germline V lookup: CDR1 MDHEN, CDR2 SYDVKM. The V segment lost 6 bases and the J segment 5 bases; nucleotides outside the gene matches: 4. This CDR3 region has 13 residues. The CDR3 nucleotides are TGTGCCAGCAGGGGACAGGGTTGGGAGACCCAGTACTTC. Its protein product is CASRGQGWETQYF. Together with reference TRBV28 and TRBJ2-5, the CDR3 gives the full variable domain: DVKVTQSSRYLVKRTGEKVFLECVQDMDHENMFWYRQDPGLGLRLIYFSYDVKMKEKGDIPEGYSVSREKKERFSLILESASTNQTSMYLCASRGQGWETQYFGPGTRLLVL.

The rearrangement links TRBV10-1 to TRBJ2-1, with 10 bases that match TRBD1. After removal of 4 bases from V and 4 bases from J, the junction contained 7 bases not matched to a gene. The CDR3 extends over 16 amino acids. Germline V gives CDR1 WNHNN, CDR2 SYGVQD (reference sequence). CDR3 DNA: TGCGCCAGCAGTGCTATCCGGGACAGGGGTTACAATGAGCAGTTCTTC. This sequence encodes CASSAIRDRGYNEQFF.

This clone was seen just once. DNA for the CDR3: TGCGCCAGCAGCTTGGACAGAAACCTGCCCTACGAGCAGTACTTC. This translates into CASSLDRNLPYEQYF. The chain couples TRBV5-1 to TRBJ2-7; D gene ambiguous. The V and J ends lost 0 bases and 2 bases respectively, with 12 bases between them. CDR1 is SGHRS and CDR2 is YFSETQ in the germline V gene. This CDR3 comprises 15 residues.

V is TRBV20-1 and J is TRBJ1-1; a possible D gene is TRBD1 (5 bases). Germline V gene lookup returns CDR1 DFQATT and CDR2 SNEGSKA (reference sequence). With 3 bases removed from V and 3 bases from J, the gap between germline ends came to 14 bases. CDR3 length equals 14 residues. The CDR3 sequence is CSASPGLKDTEAFF. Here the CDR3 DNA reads TGCAGTGCTAGTCCAGGGTTGAAGGACACTGAAGCTTTCTTT.

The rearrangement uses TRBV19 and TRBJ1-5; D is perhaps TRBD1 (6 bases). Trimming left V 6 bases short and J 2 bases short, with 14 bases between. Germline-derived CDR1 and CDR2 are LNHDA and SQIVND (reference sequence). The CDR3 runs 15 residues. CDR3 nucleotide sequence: TGTGCCAGTAGGGCACAGGGAAGGGGCAATCAGCCCCAGCATTTT. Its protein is CASRAQGRGNQPQHF.

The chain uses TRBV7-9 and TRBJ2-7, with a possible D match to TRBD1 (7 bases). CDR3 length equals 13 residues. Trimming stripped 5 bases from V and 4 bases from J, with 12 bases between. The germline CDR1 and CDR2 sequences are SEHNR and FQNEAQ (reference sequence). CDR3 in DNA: TGTGCCAGCAGCCCGCGGGACAGATACGAGCAGTACTTC. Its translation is CASSPRDRYEQYF. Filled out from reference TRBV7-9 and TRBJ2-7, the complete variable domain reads DTGVSQNPRHKITKRGQNVTFRCDPISEHNRLYWYRQTLGQGPEFLTYFQNEAQLEKSRLLSDRFSAERPKGSFSTLEIQRTEQGDSAMYLCASSPRDRYEQYFGPGTRLTVT.